Each of the 28 T cell receptor beta chains below was sequenced from the same sample in a study of spatial heterogeneity in lung cancer. Each CDR3 protein is one row after TCRdb ran MiXCR on the 5' RACE reads. Among around 110,000 distinct CDR3 sequences listed, 10% to 15% were seen once. Time point specified: blood at routine non-recurrence follow-up after resection. Unsorted tumor, nontumor lung tissue or cryopreserved PBMC supplied the whole RNA. Sequenced material: PBMCs, taken at follow-up. These receptors all stem from a male donor with early-stage non-small cell lung cancer.

This clonotype was seen a handful of times. The J gene is TRBJ2-2, the V gene TRBV20-1; D uncertain. The V gene lost 5 bases and the J gene lost 4 bases, with 14 bases spanning the gap. Germline CDR1 reads DFQATT; CDR2 reads SNEGSKA (reference sequence). This CDR3 comprises 14 residues. The CDR3 DNA sequence: TGCAGTGCTCTTTCTGCGCTGACCACCGGGGAGCTGTTTTTT. Translating gives CSALSALTTGELFF.

In its sample, this clonotype was seen many times. The chain uses TRBV12-3 or TRBV12-4 and TRBJ2-7; maybe TRBD2 (5 bases). V lost 9 bases, J lost 5 bases, and 20 bases lay in between. The CDR3 spans 14 residues. CDR3 in amino acids: CASQQAGLLHEQYF. The DNA of the CDR3 is TGTGCCAGTCAGCAGGCGGGCCTCCTCCACGAGCAGTACTTC.

There are many counts of this clonotype. The V call is TRBV7-3, the J call TRBJ1-6, with TRBD1 as a possible D gene (5 bases). The CDR3 sequence is 13 residues long. V gave up 1 base and J gave up 10 bases, with 8 bases separating them. CDR1 is SGHTA and CDR2 is FQGTGA in the germline V gene. The CDR3 region is CASSLNRNSPLHF. The DNA of the CDR3 is TGTGCCAGCAGCTTAAACAGGAACTCACCCCTCCACTTT.

This clonotype was observed a few times. V usage is TRBV29-1 and J usage is TRBJ2-3; perhaps TRBD2 as D (6 bases). This CDR3 comprises 14 residues. V lost 7 bases to trimming and J lost 0 bases, with 14 bases between them. The germline V gene has CDR1 SQVTM and CDR2 ANQGSEA. The CDR3: CSAGSRSSTDTQYF. CDR3 DNA sequence: TGCAGCGCCGGGAGCCGCTCTAGCACAGATACGCAGTATTTT.

This chain uses TRBV29-1 with TRBJ2-7; D not resolved. Trimming shortened V by 1 base and J by 0 bases, and 10 bases separated the two germline ends. In germline, CDR1 is SQVTM, CDR2 ANQGSEA. The CDR3 has 14 amino acids. In DNA, the CDR3 is TGCAGCGTTGAAGTTGGGGATCACTCCTACGAGCAGTACTTC. This encodes CSVEVGDHSYEQYF.

A few counts support this clonotype. This chain connects TRBV12-3 or TRBV12-4 to TRBJ1-5; 7 bases are a match to TRBD1. Trimming removed 6 bases from V and 0 bases from J; junction bases left unmatched: 2. The CDR3 has 14 residues. CDR3 amino acids: CASSRDSSNQPQHF. The CDR3 coding sequence is TGTGCCAGCAGCCGGGACAGTAGCAATCAGCCCCAGCATTTT.

This clonotype was found many times. The V gene is TRBV4-1, the J gene TRBJ2-7, with TRBD1 matching over 8 bases. Trimming cost V 4 bases and J 0 bases; bases outside gene matches: 5. Per the germline V gene, CDR1 is MGHRA and CDR2 is YSYEKL. The CDR3 runs to 15 residues. The CDR3 nucleotides read TGCGCCAGCAGCCGAGGGACAGGACTCTCCTACGAGCAGTACTTC. Translating gives CASSRGTGLSYEQYF.

The table lists this clonotype with a few counts. The CDR3: CSASSTGGNQPQHF. The CDR3 nucleotides read TGCAGTGCTAGCAGCACAGGGGGCAATCAGCCCCAGCATTTT. V and J are TRBV20-1 and TRBJ1-5, with TRBD1 identical over 7 bases. The germline V gene encodes CDR1 DFQATT and CDR2 SNEGSKA (reference sequence). The CDR3 is made up of 14 amino acids. V dropped 3 bases and J dropped 2; count of bases not matched to a gene: 4.

This clonotype was picked up many times. This chain uses TRBV30 with TRBJ1-1, with D perhaps matching TRBD1 (6 bases). CDR1 and CDR2 (germline): GTSNPN, SVGIG (reference sequence). V lost 2 bases, J lost 1 base, and 11 bases lay in between. This CDR3 has 14 residues. This CDR3 is CAWSLGAKNTEAFF. The DNA for the CDR3 is TGTGCCTGGAGTTTGGGGGCAAAGAACACTGAAGCTTTCTTT.

Many counts were recorded for this clonotype. This chain joins TRBV4-3 and TRBJ1-2; D unresolved. The CDR3 loop spans 16 amino acids. V lost 0 bases and J lost 2, with 13 bases in between. Germline assignment: CDR1 LGHNA and CDR2 YSLEER. This CDR3 reads CASSQDLTRVNYGYTF. The CDR3 nucleotides are TGCGCCAGCAGCCAAGATCTGACAAGGGTAAACTATGGCTACACCTTC.

This clonotype was seen at least ten times. V and J are TRBV7-6 and TRBJ1-1; D may be TRBD1 (5 bases). The V gene lost 5 bases and the J gene lost 2 bases, with 9 bases spanning the gap. CDR1 is SGHVS, CDR2 FNYEAQ, per germline. This CDR3 has 13 amino acids. The CDR3 bases are TGTGCCAGCAGCGCTGGACAAAACACTGAAGCTTTCTTT. Protein sequence: CASSAGQNTEAFF.

The chain employs TRBV6-6 and TRBJ1-4, with 7 bases lining up with TRBD1. CDR1 and CDR2 from the germline V gene are MNHNY and SVGAGI (reference sequence). The CDR3 has 14 amino acids. Germline trimming cut 2 bases from V and 7 bases from J; bases unmatched to any gene: 4. The CDR3 loop is CASSYTGVGEKLFF. In nucleotides, the CDR3 is TGTGCCAGCAGTTACACAGGGGTGGGTGAAAAACTGTTTTTT.

This clonotype was counted ten times or more. The chain recombines TRBV28 with TRBJ1-5; no clear D. Germline V gene sequence: CDR1 MDHEN, CDR2 SYDVKM. This CDR3 is built from 17 residues. Trimming took 6 bases from V and 3 from J, leaving 21 bases between them. The CDR3: CASRIKGVGRLNQPQHF. In DNA form, the CDR3 reads TGTGCCAGCAGGATAAAGGGCGTCGGGCGCCTCAATCAGCCCCAGCATTTT.

The chain links TRBV5-1 to TRBJ2-3, with 10 bases fitting TRBD1. J gave up 4 bases and V 4 bases, and 3 bases lay outside the gene matches. CDR1 is SGHRS, CDR2 YFSETQ, per germline. The CDR3 has 14 residues. CDR3 nucleotides: TGCGCCAGCAGCCTAGGACAGGGGGCAGATACGCAGTATTTT. The encoded protein is CASSLGQGADTQYF.

This clonotype was seen only a few times. This chain uses TRBV6-5 with TRBJ2-2; the D is unclear. V gave up 2 bases and J gave up 1 base, with 8 bases separating them. CDR3 length: 15 residues. Germline CDR1 reads MNHEY; CDR2 reads SVGAGI. The CDR3: CASSYGLQNTGELFF. The CDR3 region has the DNA TGTGCCAGCAGTTACGGGCTACAGAACACCGGGGAGCTGTTTTTT.

At least ten counts were recorded for this clonotype. The J gene is TRBJ1-2, the V gene TRBV25-1; no firm D call. Germline-derived CDR1 and CDR2 are MGHDK and SYGVNS. The CDR3 sequence is 14 residues long. Trimming took off 1 base at V and 2 bases at J, with 8 bases between the two ends. The CDR3 region has the DNA TGTGCCAGCAGTGAATCGAACAGAAACTATGGCTACACCTTC. Its translation: CASSESNRNYGYTF.

This clonotype was counted a few times. The rearrangement joins TRBV18 to TRBJ1-2, with D possibly matching TRBD1 (5 bases). CDR3 size: 13 residues. Trimming took off 3 bases at V and 8 bases at J, with 13 bases between the two ends. Germline CDR1 is KGHSH and CDR2 is LQKENI. CDR3 DNA: TGTGCCAGCTCACCGGACATCGAGGGGGGCTACACCTTC. As protein: CASSPDIEGGYTF.

The chain couples TRBV7-9 to TRBJ1-6; tentative D call: TRBD1 (6 bases). The V gene lost 3 bases and the J gene lost 7 bases, with 10 bases spanning the gap. The CDR3 is made up of 14 amino acids. Germline loops: CDR1 SEHNR, CDR2 FQNEAQ (reference sequence). CDR3 in amino acids: CASSFRDKNSPLHF. The CDR3 bases are TGTGCCAGCAGCTTCCGGGACAAGAATTCACCCCTCCACTTT.

Many counts were recorded for this clonotype. V is TRBV29-1 and J is TRBJ1-2; 11 bases match TRBD1. The V segment lost 4 bases and the J segment 1 base; nucleotides outside the gene matches: 2. Per germline, CDR1 SQVTM and CDR2 ANQGSEA. The length of the CDR3 is 14 residues. The CDR3 DNA sequence: TGCAGCGTTGGGACAGGGGGCGGTAACTATGGCTACACCTTC. Protein: CSVGTGGGNYGYTF.

This clonotype came up a few times. The chain carries TRBV20-1 and TRBJ2-7; D is unclear. The germline gives CDR1 DFQATT, CDR2 SNEGSKA (reference sequence). This CDR3 has 12 residues. Between the trimmed V and J ends, which lost 2 bases and 4 bases, there was a span of 9 bases. The CDR3 spells CSARLGWYEQYF. CDR3 sequence (DNA): TGCAGTGCTAGACTTGGCTGGTACGAGCAGTACTTC.

This clonotype was detected many times. The V gene is TRBV29-1, the J gene TRBJ2-1; tentatively, D is TRBD2 (6 bases). In germline, CDR1 is SQVTM, CDR2 ANQGSEA. The V end lost 6 bases, the J end lost 6 bases, and 15 bases lay between the germline ends. CDR3 length equals 13 residues. The CDR3 nucleotides are TGCAGCGTCGTACCCGGGACTGGCAATGAGCAGTTCTTC. Protein product: CSVVPGTGNEQFF.

J is TRBJ1-1 and V is TRBV7-8; the D gene is possibly TRBD1 (5 bases). This CDR3 comprises 14 residues. Trimming left V 1 base short and J 1 base short, with 7 bases between. Germline CDR1 SGHVS, CDR2 FQNEAQ. The CDR3 sequence is CASSLDRSNTEAFF. DNA of the CDR3: TGTGCCAGCAGCTTAGACAGGTCGAACACTGAAGCTTTCTTT.

This clonotype appeared many times. V is TRBV30 and J is TRBJ2-7; no reliable D call. CDR1 and CDR2 (germline): GTSNPN, SVGIG (reference sequence). The CDR3 spans 15 residues. The V end lost 1 base, the J end lost 0 bases, and 13 bases lay between the germline ends. CDR3 protein: CAWSAWTLGSYEQYF. CDR3 DNA sequence: TGTGCCTGGAGTGCTTGGACGCTTGGCTCCTACGAGCAGTACTTC.

The sample holds many counts of this clonotype. This sequence joins TRBV4-2 and TRBJ2-5; TRBD2 matches at 14 bases. The germline CDR1 and CDR2 sequences are LGHNA and YNFKEQ. This CDR3 spans 20 amino acids. Trimming cost V 1 base and J 4 bases; bases outside gene matches: 14. DNA of the CDR3: TGTGCCAGCAGCCAAGGACTAGCGGGGGGGACGACGAGATTTTCAGAGACCCAGTACTTC. Amino acids: CASSQGLAGGTTRFSETQYF.

The gene calls are TRBV4-1 and TRBJ2-1; 10 bases align to TRBD2. The germline gives CDR1 MGHRA, CDR2 YSYEKL. This CDR3 has 15 residues. V lost 6 bases to trimming and J lost 5 bases; unmatched junction nucleotides: 7. The CDR3 here is CASRPLAGADNEQFF. CDR3 DNA: TGCGCCAGCAGGCCCCTAGCGGGGGCCGACAATGAGCAGTTCTTC.

The chain links TRBV21-1 to TRBJ1-5; the DNA was not compared with TRBD1, the D call given in the table. TRBV21-1 is recorded as a pseudogene. CDR3 length: 18 residues. CDR3 loop: CASSKGTASPYSNQPQHF. The CDR3 nucleotides read TGTGCCAGCAGCAAGGGGACAGCTTCCCCCTATAGCAATCAGCCCCAGCATTTT.

There are many counts of this clonotype. The CDR3 region is CSVRGRAADTQYF. The CDR3 DNA reads TGCAGCGTTCGGGGTCGGGCAGCAGATACGCAGTATTTT. The chain carries TRBV29-1 and TRBJ2-3; D perhaps matches TRBD2 (5 bases). The CDR3 covers 13 residues. The germline V gene encodes CDR1 SQVTM and CDR2 ANQGSEA. The V end was cut by 5 bases, the J end by 4 bases, with 13 bases between.

This clonotype appeared a few times. The V and J genes are TRBV7-9 and TRBJ2-7; TRBD2 is a possible D gene (5 bases). Germline CDR1 and CDR2: SEHNR and FQNEAQ (reference sequence). Trimming removed 3 bases at V and 6 bases at J, with 15 bases between. This CDR3 has 14 residues. In DNA form, the CDR3 reads TGTGCCAGCAGCTTCTTGGGTCGCGGGCCCGAGCAGTACTTC. Translation gives CASSFLGRGPEQYF.